This passage covers 11 T cell receptor beta chains from one sample sequenced in a study of T-cell reconstitution after alpha-beta-depleted transplantation in children. Unique molecular identifiers were incorporated into the prepared TCRbeta library. Each CDR3 protein is one row after TCRdb ran MiXCR on the PCR reads. The sample shows about 91,000 distinct CDR3 sequences, 7.5% to 9.5% of them seen only once. This sample comprised PBMCs from the stem cell graft donor, obtained from the stem cell graft. These receptors originate from a human donor who donated a stem cell graft to a child with congenital amegakaryocytic thrombocytopenia.

In this sample, this clonotype turned up many times. V and J are TRBV3-1 and TRBJ2-3; D possibly corresponds to TRBD2 (5 bases). Trimming took 1 base from V and 4 from J, leaving 15 bases between them. CDR1 is LGHDT and CDR2 is YNNKEL in the germline V gene (reference sequence). CDR3 size: 16 residues. Written as DNA, the CDR3 is TGTGCCAGCAGCCAAGGTAGAAGTACGAGGGCAGATACGCAGTATTTT. It codes for CASSQGRSTRADTQYF.

This clonotype was detected many times. The CDR3 nucleotides read TGTGCCAGCGCCAGACAGGGATCCTATGGCTACACCTTC. This translates into CASARQGSYGYTF. This chain uses TRBV28 with TRBJ1-2; 7 bases align to TRBD1. V lost 8 bases and J lost 4; bases outside the gene matches: 7. The CDR3 extends over 13 amino acids. Germline values: CDR1 MDHEN, CDR2 SYDVKM.

In this sample, this clonotype turned up many times. The V gene is TRBV6-5, the J gene TRBJ2-5; the D gene could be TRBD1 or TRBD2 (5 bases each). CDR3 size: 16 residues. From germline, CDR1 is MNHEY and CDR2 SVGAGI. V dropped 5 bases and J dropped 7 bases, with 23 bases sitting between them. The CDR3 spells CASSPSSGGFTGTQYF. CDR3 nucleotides: TGTGCCAGCAGTCCCTCGTCTGGGGGATTTACAGGGACCCAGTACTTC.

In regard to this clonotype: No conserved phenylalanine or tryptophan is present at the end of the CDR3, so a read error is the likely explanation. CDR3 nucleotides: TGCAGTGCTGGAGCCAGCGGGGCTGAGCAGTTCTTG. Encoded protein: CSAGASGAEQFL. This sequence joins TRBV20-1 and TRBJ2-1, with 7 nucleotides matching TRBD2. The germline V gene has CDR1 DFQATT and CDR2 SNEGSKA (reference sequence). The CDR3 is made up of 12 amino acids. V shed 5 bases, J shed 9 bases, and the junction held 7 bases outside the gene matches.

This clonotype was seen repeatedly, ten times or more. The chain uses TRBV5-1 and TRBJ2-7; D ambiguous. There are 13 residues in the CDR3. CDR1 is SGHRS, CDR2 YFSETQ, per germline. V was trimmed by 4 bases and J by 0 bases, leaving 8 bases between them. The CDR3 region is CASSRVSSYEQYF. The DNA of the CDR3 is TGCGCCAGCAGCCGGGTAAGCTCCTACGAGCAGTACTTC.

This clonotype was observed many times. The gene calls are TRBV29-1 and TRBJ2-7; 7 bases align to TRBD1. V was pared by 1 base and J by 5 bases, with 5 bases of the junction left unmatched. This CDR3 comprises 13 residues. In germline, CDR1 is SQVTM, CDR2 ANQGSEA. CDR3 residues: CSVEVTGSDEQYF. In DNA, the CDR3 is TGCAGCGTTGAAGTGACAGGGTCCGACGAGCAGTACTTC.

This clonotype appeared many times. The chain links TRBV6-4 to TRBJ2-3; no reliable D call. CDR1 MRHNA and CDR2 SNTAGT come from the germline V gene. The CDR3 extends over 13 amino acids. Trimming shortened V by 3 bases and J by 3 bases, and 7 bases separated the two germline ends. The CDR3 DNA follows: TGTGCCAGCAGTGAGATGGCGACAGATACGCAGTATTTT. Protein: CASSEMATDTQYF.

The sample holds many counts of this clonotype. The chain links TRBV20-1 to TRBJ2-1, with TRBD2 matching 8 bases. The junction had 10 bases not matched to a gene; V was cut back by 5 bases and J by 7 bases. Germline CDR1 DFQATT, CDR2 SNEGSKA (reference sequence). The CDR3 is 14 residues long. The CDR3 is CSAQPGLEYNEQFF. The DNA of the CDR3 is TGCAGTGCTCAACCGGGACTAGAGTATAATGAGCAGTTCTTC.

Only a few counts were recorded for this clonotype. The V gene is TRBV5-1, the J gene TRBJ2-7; 12 bases are a match to TRBD2. Germline V lookup: CDR1 SGHRS, CDR2 YFSETQ. The ends lost 0 bases at V and 6 bases at J; junction bases unmatched: 10. The CDR3 is made up of 17 amino acids. CDR3 amino acids: CASSLGATSGSQIEQYF. The CDR3 DNA sequence: TGCGCCAGCAGCTTGGGGGCGACTAGCGGGAGTCAAATCGAGCAGTACTTC.

This clonotype was seen ten or more times. The CDR3 spells CASRDGGISNEQFF. The CDR3 region has the DNA TGTGCCAGTAGAGACGGGGGAATCTCCAATGAGCAGTTCTTC. The chain employs TRBV19 and TRBJ2-1; weak D call: TRBD2 (6 bases). Germline V gene data show CDR1 as LNHDA and CDR2 as SQIVND (reference sequence). Trimming left V 6 bases short and J 6 bases short, with 15 bases between. CDR3 size: 14 residues.

The CDR3 bases are TGCAGTGCTGGCCCCGCCCGGGGGGGAAATGATCAGCCCCAGCATTTT. Protein sequence: CSAGPARGGNDQPQHF. The J gene is TRBJ1-5, the V gene TRBV20-1; D possibly corresponds to TRBD1 (5 bases). CDR1 DFQATT and CDR2 SNEGSKA come from the germline V gene (reference sequence). V lost 5 bases and J lost 5, with 22 bases in between. The CDR3 consists of 16 residues.